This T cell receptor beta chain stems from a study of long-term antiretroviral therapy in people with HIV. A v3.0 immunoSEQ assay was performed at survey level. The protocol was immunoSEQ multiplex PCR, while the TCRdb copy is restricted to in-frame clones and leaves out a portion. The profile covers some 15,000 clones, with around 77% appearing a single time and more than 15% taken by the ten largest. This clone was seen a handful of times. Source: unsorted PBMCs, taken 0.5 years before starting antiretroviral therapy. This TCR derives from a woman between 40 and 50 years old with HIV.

The CDR3 region is CATSRVTYNEQFF. The CDR3 region has the DNA TGTGCCACCAGCAGAGTGACCTACAATGAGCAGTTCTTC. The J gene is TRBJ2-1, the V gene TRBV15; D is unclear. This CDR3 has 13 residues. Trimming removed 1 base at V and 2 bases at J, with 3 bases between. The germline CDR1 and CDR2 sequences are LNHNV and YYDKDF (reference sequence).